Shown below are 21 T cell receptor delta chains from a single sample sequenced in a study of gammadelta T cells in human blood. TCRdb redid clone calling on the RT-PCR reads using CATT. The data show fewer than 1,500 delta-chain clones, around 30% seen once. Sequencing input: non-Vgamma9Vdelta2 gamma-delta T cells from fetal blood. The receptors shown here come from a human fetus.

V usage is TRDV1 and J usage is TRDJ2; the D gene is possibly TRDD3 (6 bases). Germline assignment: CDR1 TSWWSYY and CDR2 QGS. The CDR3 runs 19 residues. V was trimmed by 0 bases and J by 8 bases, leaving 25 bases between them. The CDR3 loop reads CALGELPLTGGPRRAQLFF. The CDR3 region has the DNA TGTGCTCTTGGGGAACTCCCCCTTACGGGGGGACCCCGCCGGGCACAACTCTTCTTT.

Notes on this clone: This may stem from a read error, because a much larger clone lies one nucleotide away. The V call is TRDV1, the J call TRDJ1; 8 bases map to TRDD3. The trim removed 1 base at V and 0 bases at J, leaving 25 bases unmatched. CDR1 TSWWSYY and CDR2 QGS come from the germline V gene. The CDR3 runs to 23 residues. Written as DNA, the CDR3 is TGTGCTCTTGGGGAACAAATCCTCCCTATCCATTCGACTGGGGGTACGTACACCGATAAACTCATCTTT. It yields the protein CALGEQILPIHSTGGTYTDKLIF.

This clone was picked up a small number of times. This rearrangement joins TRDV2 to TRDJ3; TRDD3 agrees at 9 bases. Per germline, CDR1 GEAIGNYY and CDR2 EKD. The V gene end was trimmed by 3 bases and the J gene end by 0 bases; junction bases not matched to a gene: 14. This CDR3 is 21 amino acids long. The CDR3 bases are TGTGCCTGTGACGCTCCGCTGTTGGGGATACGGGGCTCCTGGGACACCCGACAGATGTTTTTC. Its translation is CACDAPLLGIRGSWDTRQMFF.

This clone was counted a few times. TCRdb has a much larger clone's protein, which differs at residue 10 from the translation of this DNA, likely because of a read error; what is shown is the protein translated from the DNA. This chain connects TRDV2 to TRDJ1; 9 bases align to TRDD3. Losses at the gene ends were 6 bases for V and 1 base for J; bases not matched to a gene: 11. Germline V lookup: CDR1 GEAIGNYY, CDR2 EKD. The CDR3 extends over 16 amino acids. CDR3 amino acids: CACSHWGKLITDKLIF. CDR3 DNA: TGTGCCTGTTCCCACTGGGGGAAACTCATCACCGATAAACTCATCTTT.

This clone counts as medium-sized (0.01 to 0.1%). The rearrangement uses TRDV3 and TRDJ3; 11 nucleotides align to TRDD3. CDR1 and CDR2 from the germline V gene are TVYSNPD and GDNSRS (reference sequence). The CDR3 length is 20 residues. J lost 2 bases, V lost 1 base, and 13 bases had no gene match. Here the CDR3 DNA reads TGTGCCTTTATCGGGCCTTCCTGGGGGATACACACCTGGGACACCCGACAGATGTTTTTC. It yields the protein CAFIGPSWGIHTWDTRQMFF.

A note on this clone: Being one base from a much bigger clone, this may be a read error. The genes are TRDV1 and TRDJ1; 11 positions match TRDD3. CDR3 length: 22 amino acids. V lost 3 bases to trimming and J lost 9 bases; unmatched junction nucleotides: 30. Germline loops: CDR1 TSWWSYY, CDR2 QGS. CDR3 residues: CALGDPLPFLQLGDRNLDELIF. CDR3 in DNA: TGTGCTCTTGGGGATCCTCTACCCTTCCTACAACTGGGGGATAGGAATTTGGATGAACTCATCTTT.

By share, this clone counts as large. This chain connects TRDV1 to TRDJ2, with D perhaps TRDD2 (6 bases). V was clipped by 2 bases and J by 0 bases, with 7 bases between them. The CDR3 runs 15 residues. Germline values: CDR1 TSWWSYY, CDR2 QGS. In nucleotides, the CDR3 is TGTGCTCTTGGGGAAGTTCCTACTTTGACAGCACAACTCTTCTTT. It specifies CALGEVPTLTAQLFF.

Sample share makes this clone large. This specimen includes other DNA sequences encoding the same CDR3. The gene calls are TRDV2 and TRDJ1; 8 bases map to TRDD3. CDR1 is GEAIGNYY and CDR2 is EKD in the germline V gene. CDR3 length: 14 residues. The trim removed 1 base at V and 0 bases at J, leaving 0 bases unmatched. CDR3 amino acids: CACDTGGYTDKLIF. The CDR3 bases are TGTGCCTGTGACACTGGGGGATACACCGATAAACTCATCTTT.

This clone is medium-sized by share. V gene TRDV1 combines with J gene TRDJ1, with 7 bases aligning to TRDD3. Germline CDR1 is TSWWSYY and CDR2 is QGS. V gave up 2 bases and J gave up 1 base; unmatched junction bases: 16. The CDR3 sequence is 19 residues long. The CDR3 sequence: CALGEEEGKDTLGTDKLIF. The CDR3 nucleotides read TGTGCTCTTGGGGAAGAGGAAGGGAAGGATACGCTCGGCACCGATAAACTCATCTTT.

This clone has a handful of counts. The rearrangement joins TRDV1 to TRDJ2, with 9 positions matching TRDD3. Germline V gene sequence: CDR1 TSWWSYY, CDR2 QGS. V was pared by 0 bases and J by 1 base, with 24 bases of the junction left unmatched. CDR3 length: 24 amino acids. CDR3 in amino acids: CALGELPARGDTSGMSILTAQLFF. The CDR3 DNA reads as TGTGCTCTTGGGGAACTCCCTGCACGGGGGGATACAAGTGGGATGAGTATTTTGACAGCACAACTCTTCTTT.

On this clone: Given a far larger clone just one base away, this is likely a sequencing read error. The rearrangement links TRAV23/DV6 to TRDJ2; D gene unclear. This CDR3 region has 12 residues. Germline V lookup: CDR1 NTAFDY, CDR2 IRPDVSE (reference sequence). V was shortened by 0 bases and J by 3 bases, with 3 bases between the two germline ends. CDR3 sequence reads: CAASKVTAQLFF. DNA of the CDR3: TGTGCAGCAAGCAAGGTGACAGCACAACTCTTCTTT.

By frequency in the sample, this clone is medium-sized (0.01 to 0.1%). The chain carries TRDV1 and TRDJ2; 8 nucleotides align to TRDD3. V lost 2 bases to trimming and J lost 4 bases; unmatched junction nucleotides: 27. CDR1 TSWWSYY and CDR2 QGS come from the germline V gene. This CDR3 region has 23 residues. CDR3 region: CALGETPHLGILKVRVQTAQLFF. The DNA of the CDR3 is TGTGCTCTTGGGGAAACTCCGCATCTGGGGATACTCAAAGTACGCGTCCAGACAGCACAACTCTTCTTT.

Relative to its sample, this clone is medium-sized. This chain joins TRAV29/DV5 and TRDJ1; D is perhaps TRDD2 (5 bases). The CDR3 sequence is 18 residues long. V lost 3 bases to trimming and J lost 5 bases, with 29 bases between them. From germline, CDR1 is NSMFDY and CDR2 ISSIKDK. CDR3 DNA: TGTGCAGCAACCCCACCTACGCCCTACTGTGATGGAAGGGATAAACTCATCTTT. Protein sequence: CAATPPTPYCDGRDKLIF.

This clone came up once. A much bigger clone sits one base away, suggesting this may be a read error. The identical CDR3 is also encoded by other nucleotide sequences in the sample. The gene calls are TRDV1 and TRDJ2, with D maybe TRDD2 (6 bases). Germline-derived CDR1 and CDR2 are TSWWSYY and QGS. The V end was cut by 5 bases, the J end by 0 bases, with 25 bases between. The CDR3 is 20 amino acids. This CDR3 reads CALGPPSPSRRRALTAQLFF. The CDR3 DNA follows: TGTGCTCTTGGGCCACCATCCCCTTCCCGCCGAAGGGCTTTGACAGCACAACTCTTCTTT.

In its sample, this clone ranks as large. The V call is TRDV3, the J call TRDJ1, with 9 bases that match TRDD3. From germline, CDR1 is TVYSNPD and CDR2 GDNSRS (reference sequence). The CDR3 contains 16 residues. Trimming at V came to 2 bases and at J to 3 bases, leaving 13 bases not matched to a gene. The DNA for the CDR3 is TGTGCCTTTCCTAACGGATGGGGGATAATTCCCGATAAACTCATCTTT. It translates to CAFPNGWGIIPDKLIF.

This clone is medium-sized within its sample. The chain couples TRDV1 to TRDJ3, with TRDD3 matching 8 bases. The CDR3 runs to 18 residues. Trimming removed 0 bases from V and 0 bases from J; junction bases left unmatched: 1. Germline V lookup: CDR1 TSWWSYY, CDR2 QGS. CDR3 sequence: CALGELGDSSWDTRQMFF. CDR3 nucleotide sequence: TGTGCTCTTGGGGAACTGGGGGATAGCTCCTGGGACACCCGACAGATGTTTTTC.

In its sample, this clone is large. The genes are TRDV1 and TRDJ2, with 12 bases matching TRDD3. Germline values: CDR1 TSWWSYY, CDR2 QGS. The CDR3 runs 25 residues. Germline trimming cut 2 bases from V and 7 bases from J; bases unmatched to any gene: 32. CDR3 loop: CALGEKSWGIRRKGQHNPRGAQLFF. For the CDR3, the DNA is TGTGCTCTTGGGGAAAAGTCCTGGGGGATACGCCGGAAGGGACAGCACAACCCCCGGGGAGCACAACTCTTCTTT.

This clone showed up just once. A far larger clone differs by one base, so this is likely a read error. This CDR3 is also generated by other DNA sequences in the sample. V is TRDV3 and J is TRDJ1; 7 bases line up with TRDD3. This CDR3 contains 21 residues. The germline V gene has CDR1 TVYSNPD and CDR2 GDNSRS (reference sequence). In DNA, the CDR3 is TGTGCCTCCGCCCTTCACTCGGGGACTGGGGCCGCTTGGCCGTACACCGATAAACTCATTTTT. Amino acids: CASALHSGTGAAWPYTDKLIF. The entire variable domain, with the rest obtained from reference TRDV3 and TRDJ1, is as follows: CDKVTQSSPDQTVASGSEVVLLCTYDTVYSNPDLFWYRIRPDYSFQFVFYGDNSRSEGADFTQGRFSVKHILTQKAFHLVISPVRTEDSATYYCASALHSGTGAAWPYTDKLIFGKGTRVTVEP.

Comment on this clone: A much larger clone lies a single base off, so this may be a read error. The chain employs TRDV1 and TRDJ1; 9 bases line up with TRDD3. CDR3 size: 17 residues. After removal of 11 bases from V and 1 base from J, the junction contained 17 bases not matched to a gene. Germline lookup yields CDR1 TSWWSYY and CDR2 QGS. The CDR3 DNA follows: TGTGCTTTTCTCACAAGTGGGGGATATGGCAGCACCGATAAACTCATCTTT. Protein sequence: CAFLTSGGYGSTDKLIF.

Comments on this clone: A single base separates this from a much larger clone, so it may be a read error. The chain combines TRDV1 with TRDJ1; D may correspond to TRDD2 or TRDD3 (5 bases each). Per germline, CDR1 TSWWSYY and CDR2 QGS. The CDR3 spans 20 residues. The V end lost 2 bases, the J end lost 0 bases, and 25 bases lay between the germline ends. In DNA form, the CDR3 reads TGTGCTCTTGGGGAATTAAATCTTCCAGTGGGGACCACGTACACCGATAAACTCATCTTT. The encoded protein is CALGELNLPVGTTYTDKLIF.

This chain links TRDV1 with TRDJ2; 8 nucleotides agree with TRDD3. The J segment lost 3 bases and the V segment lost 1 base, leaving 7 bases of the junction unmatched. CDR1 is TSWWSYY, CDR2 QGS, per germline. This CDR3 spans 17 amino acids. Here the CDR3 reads CALGEQEWGYLTAQLFF. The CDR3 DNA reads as TGTGCTCTTGGGGAACAGGAGTGGGGATACCTGACAGCACAACTCTTCTTT.